This entry describes one T cell receptor (beta chain). Its specificity is unknown. This entry is derived from a study of T cell responses to AZD1222 COVID-19 vaccine. Points from the study as a whole: Donors skewed white British and female; clonal diversity was possibly underestimated.

Data came from immunoSEQ multiplex PCR; TCRdb stores just in-frame clones and leaves some out. Found here are 170,000 or so clones, over 75% of them singletons; the top ten hold about 1.4%. The material was peripheral blood, obtained on day 0 of AZD1222 vaccination. The receptor's source is an adult in good health.

The CDR3 region is CASSLAAASDINTIYF. CDR3 in DNA: TGCGCCAGCAGCTTGGCCGCAGCCTCTGATATCAACACCATATATTTT. The V and J genes are TRBV5-1 and TRBJ1-3; no reliable D call. The germline gives CDR1 SGHRS, CDR2 YFSETQ. CDR3 size: 16 residues. The V gene lost 0 bases and the J gene lost 7 bases, with 17 bases spanning the gap.